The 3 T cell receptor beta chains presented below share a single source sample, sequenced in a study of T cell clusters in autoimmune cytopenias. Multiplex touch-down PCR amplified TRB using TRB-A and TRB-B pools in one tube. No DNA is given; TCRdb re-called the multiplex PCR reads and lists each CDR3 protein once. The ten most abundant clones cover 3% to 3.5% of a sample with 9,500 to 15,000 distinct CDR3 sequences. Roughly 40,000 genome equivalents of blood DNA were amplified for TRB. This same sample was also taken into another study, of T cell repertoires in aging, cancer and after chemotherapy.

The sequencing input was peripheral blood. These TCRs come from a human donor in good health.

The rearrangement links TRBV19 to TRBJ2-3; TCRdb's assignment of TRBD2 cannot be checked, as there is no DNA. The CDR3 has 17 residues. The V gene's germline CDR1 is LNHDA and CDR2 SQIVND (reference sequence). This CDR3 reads CASSIGSGGRGTDTQYF.

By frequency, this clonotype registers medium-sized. This chain's CDR3 is CASGLSNSPLHF. V and J are TRBV27 and TRBJ1-6. Per the germline V gene, CDR1 is MNHEY and CDR2 is SMNVEV (reference sequence). The CDR3 is made up of 12 amino acids.

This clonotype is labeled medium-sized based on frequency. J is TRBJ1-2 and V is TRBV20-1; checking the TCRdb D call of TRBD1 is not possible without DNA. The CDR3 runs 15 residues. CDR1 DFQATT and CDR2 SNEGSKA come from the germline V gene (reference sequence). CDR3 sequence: CSAREGGASNYGYTF.